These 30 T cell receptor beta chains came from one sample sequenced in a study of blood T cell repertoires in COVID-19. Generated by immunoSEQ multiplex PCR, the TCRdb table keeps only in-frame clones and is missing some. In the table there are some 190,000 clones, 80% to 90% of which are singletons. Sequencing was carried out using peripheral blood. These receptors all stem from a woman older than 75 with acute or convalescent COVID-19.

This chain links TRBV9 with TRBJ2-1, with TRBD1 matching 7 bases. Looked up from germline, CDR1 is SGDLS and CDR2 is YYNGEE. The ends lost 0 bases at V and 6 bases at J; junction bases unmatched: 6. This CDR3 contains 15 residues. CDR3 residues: CASSVARGRLNEQFF. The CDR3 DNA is TGTGCCAGCAGCGTAGCAAGGGGGCGCCTCAATGAGCAGTTCTTC.

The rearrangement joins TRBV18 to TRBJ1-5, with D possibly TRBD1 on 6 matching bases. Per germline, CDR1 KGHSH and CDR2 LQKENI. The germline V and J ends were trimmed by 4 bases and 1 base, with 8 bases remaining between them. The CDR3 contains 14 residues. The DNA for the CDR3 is TGTGCCAGCTCACGACAGGTGAGCAATCAGCCCCAGCATTTT. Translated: CASSRQVSNQPQHF. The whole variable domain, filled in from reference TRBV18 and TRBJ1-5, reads NAGVMQNPRHLVRRRGQEARLRCSPMKGHSHVYWYRQLPEEGLKFMVYLQKENIIDESGMPKERFSAEFPKEGPSILRIQQVVRGDSAAYFCASSRQVSNQPQHFGDGTRLSIL.

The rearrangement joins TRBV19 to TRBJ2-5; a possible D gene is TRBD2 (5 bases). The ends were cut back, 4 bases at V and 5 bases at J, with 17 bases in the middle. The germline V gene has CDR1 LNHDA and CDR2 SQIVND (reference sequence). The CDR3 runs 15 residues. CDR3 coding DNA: TGTGCCAGTAGTACCGGGATCGTGGCTGGGGAGACCCAGTACTTC. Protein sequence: CASSTGIVAGETQYF.

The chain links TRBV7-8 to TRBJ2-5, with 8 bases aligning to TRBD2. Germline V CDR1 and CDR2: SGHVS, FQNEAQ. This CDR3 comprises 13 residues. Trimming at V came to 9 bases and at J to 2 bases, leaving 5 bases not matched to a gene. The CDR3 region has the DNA TGTGCCAGTGCCGGGACTAGTCAAGAGACCCAGTACTTC. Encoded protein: CASAGTSQETQYF.

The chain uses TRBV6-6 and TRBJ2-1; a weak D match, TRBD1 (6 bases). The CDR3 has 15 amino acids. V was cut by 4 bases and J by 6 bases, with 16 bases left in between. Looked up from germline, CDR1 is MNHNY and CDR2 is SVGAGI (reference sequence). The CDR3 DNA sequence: TGTGCCAGCAGTTTCGGACAGACCCGGGTCAATGAGCAGTTCTTC. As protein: CASSFGQTRVNEQFF.

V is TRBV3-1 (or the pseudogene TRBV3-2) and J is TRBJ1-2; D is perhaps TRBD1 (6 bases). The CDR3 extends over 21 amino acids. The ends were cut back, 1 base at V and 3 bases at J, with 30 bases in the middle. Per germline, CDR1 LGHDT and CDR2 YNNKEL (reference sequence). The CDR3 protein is CASSQVSLDLRGRGVYYGYTF. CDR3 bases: TGTGCCAGCAGCCAAGTTAGTCTAGATTTGCGGGGGCGCGGGGTTTACTATGGCTACACCTTC.

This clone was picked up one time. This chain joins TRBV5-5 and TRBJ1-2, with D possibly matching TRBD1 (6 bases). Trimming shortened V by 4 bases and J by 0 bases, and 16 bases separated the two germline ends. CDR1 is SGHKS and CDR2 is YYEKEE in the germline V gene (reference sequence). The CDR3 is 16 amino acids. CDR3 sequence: CASSAQGGATNYGYTF. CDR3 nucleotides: TGTGCCAGCAGCGCCCAAGGGGGTGCGACTAACTATGGCTACACCTTC. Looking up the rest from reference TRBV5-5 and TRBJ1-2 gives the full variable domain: DAGVTQSPTHLIKTRGQQVTLRCSPISGHKSVSWYQQVLGQGPQFIFQYYEKEERGRGNFPDRFSARQFPNYSSELNVNALLLGDSALYLCASSAQGGATNYGYTFGSGTRLTVV.

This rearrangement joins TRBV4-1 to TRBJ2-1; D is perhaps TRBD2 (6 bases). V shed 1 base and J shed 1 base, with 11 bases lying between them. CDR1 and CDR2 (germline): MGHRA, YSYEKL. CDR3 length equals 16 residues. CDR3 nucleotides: TGCGCCAGCAGCCAAGTTACGCGGGGATCCTACAATGAGCAGTTCTTC. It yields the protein CASSQVTRGSYNEQFF.

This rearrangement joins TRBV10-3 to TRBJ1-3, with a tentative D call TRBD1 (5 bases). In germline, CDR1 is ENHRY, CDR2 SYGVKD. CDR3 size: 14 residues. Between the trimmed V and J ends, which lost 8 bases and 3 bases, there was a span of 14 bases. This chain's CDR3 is CAIGGGMYGNTIYF. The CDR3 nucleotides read TGTGCCATCGGCGGGGGGATGTATGGAAACACCATATATTTT.

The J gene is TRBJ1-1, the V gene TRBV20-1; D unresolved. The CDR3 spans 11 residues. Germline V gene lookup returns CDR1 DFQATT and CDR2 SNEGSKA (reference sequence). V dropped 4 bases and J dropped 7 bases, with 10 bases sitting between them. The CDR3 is CSATDGVEAFF. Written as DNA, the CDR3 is TGCAGTGCTACAGACGGGGTTGAAGCTTTCTTT.

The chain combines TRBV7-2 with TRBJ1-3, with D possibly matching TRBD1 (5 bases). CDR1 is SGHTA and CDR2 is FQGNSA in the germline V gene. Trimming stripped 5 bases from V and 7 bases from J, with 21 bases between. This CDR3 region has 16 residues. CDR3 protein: CASSHISSGPGNTIYF. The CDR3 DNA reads TGTGCCAGCAGCCATATATCATCAGGGCCAGGGAACACCATATATTTT.

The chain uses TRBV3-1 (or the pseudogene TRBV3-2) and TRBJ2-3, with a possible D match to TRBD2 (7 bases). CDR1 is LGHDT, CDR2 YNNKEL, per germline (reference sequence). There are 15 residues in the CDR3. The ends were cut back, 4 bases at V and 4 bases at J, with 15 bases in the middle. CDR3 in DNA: TGTGCCAGCAGCCCCCTAGGGGGAGGGTCAGATACGCAGTATTTT. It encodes CASSPLGGGSDTQYF.

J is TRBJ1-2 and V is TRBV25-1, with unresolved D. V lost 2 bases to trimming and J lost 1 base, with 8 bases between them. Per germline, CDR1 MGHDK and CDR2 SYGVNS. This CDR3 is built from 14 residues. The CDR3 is CASSESGFNYGYTF. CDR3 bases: TGTGCCAGCAGTGAAAGCGGCTTTAACTATGGCTACACCTTC.

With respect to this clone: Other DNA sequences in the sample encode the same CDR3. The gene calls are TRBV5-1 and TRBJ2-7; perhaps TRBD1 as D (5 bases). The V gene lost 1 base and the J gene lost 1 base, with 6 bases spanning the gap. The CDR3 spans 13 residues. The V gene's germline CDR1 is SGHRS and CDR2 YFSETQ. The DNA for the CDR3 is TGCGCCAGCAGCTTGCAGGGATCCTACGAGCAGTACTTC. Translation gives CASSLQGSYEQYF.

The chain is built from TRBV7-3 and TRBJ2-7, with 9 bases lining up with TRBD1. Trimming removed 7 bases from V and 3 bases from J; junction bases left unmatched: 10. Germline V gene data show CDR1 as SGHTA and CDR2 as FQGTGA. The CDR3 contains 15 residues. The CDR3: CASKKSGTGNYEQYF. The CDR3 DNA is TGTGCCAGCAAGAAGTCCGGGACAGGGAACTACGAGCAGTACTTC.

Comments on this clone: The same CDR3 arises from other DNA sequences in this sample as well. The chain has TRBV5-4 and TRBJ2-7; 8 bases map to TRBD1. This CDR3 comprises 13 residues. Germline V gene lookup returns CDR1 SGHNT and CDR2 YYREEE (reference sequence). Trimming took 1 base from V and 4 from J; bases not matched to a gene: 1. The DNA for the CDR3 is TGTGCCAGCAGCTTGAACAGGGGGTACGAGCAGTACTTC. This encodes CASSLNRGYEQYF.

The CDR3 loop is CASSSPTGGNTEAFF. CDR3 coding DNA: TGTGCCAGCAGCTCACCGACAGGGGGGAACACTGAAGCTTTCTTT. The gene calls are TRBV7-2 and TRBJ1-1, with 9 bases identical to TRBD1. Unmatched junction bases numbered 4, after V lost 4 bases and J lost 1 base. The germline V gene encodes CDR1 SGHTA and CDR2 FQGNSA. The CDR3 consists of 15 residues.

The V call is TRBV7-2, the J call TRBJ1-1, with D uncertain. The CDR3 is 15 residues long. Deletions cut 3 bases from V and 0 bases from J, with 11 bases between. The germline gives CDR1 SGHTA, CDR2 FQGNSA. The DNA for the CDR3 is TGTGCCAGCAGCTTTTCAGTGATCTTGAACACTGAAGCTTTCTTT. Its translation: CASSFSVILNTEAFF.

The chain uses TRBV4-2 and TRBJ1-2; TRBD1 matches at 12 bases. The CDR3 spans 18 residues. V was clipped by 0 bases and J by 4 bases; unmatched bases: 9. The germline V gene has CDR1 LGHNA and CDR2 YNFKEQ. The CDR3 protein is CASSQDVGQGASFYGYTF. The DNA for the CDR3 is TGTGCCAGCAGCCAAGATGTGGGACAGGGGGCCTCATTCTATGGCTACACCTTC.

The CDR3 coding sequence is TGTGCCAGCTCAAGACAGGGTCCCGATCAGCCCCAGCATTTT. This translates into CASSRQGPDQPQHF. The rearrangement links TRBV18 to TRBJ1-5, with 7 bases fitting TRBD1. Per germline, CDR1 KGHSH and CDR2 LQKENI. The CDR3 covers 14 residues. The ends lost 5 bases at V and 5 bases at J; junction bases unmatched: 6.

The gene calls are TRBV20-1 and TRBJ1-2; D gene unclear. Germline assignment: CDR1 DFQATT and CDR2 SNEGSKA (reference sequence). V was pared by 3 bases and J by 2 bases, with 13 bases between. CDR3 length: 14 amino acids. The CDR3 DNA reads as TGCAGTGCTAGTGATGTTAATCGGAACTATGGCTACACCTTC. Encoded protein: CSASDVNRNYGYTF.

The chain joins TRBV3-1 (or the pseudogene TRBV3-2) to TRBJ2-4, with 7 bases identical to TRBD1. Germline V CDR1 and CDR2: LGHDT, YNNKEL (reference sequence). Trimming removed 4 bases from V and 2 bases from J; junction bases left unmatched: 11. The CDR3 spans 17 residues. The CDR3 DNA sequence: TGTGCCAGCAGCCCCCAAGGGACAGTATTAACCAAAAACATTCAGTACTTC. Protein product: CASSPQGTVLTKNIQYF.

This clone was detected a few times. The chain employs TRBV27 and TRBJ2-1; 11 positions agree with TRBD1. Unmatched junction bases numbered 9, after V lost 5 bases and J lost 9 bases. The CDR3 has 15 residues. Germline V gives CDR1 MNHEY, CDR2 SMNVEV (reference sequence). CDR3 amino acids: CASSPPPDRGLEQFF. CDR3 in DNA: TGTGCCAGCAGTCCCCCCCCGGACAGGGGGCTTGAGCAGTTCTTC.

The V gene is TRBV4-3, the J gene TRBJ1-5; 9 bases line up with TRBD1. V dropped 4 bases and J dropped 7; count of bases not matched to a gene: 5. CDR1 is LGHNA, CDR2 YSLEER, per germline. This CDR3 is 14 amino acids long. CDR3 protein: CASSLDRGSQPQHF. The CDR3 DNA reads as TGCGCCAGCAGCCTGGACAGGGGCAGCCAGCCCCAGCATTTT.

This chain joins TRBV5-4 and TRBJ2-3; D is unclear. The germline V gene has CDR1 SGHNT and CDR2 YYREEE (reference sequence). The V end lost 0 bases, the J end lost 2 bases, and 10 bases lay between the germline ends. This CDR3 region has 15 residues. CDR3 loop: CASSLAPTNTDTQYF. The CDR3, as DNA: TGTGCCAGCAGCTTGGCGCCTACCAACACAGATACGCAGTATTTT.

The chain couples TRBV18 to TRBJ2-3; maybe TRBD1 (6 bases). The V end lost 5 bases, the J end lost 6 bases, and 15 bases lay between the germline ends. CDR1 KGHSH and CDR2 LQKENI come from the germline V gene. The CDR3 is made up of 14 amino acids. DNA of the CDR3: TGTGCCAGCTCAAAACAGGGTATGAGGGATACGCAGTATTTT. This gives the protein CASSKQGMRDTQYF.

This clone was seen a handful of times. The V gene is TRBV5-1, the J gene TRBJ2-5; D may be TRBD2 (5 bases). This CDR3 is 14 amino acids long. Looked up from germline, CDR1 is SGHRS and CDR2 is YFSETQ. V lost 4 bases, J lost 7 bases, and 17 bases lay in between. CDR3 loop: CASSPEDGVGTQYF. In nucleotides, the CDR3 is TGCGCCAGCAGCCCAGAGGACGGGGTTGGGACCCAGTACTTC. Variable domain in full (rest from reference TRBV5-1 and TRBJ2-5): KAGVTQTPRYLIKTRGQQVTLSCSPISGHRSVSWYQQTPGQGLQFLFEYFSETQRNKGNFPGRFSGRQFSNSRSEMNVSTLELGDSALYLCASSPEDGVGTQYFGPGTRLLVL.

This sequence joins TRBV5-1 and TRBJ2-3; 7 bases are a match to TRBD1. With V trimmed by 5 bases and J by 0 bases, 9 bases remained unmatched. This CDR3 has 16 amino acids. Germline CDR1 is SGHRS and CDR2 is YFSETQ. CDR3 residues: CASSPFPDRSTDTQYF. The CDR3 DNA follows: TGCGCCAGCAGTCCCTTCCCGGACAGGAGCACAGATACGCAGTATTTT.

The CDR3 is CASSQVQATGELFF. CDR3 sequence (DNA): TGTGCCAGCAGCCAAGTTCAGGCCACCGGGGAGCTGTTTTTT. This chain joins TRBV14 and TRBJ2-2; D call uncertain. The germline gives CDR1 SGHDN, CDR2 FVKESK. The CDR3 spans 14 residues. The V end was cut by 1 base, the J end by 4 bases, with 7 bases between.

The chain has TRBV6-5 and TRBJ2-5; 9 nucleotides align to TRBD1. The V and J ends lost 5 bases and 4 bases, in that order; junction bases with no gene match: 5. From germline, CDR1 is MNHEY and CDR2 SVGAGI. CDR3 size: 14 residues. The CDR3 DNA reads TGTGCCAGCAGTCCAACAGGGGGCCGAGAGACCCAGTACTTC. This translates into CASSPTGGRETQYF.